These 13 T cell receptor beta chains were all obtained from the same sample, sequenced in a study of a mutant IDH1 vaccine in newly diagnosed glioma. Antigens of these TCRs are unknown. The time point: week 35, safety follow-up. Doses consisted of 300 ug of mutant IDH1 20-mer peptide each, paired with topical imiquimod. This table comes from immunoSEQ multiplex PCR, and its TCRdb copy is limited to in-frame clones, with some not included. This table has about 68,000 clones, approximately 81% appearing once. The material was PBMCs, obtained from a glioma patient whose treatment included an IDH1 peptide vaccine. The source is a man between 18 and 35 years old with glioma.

CDR3 in amino acids: CASSQENRAGDEKLFF. CDR3 bases: TGCGCCAGCAGCCAAGAAAACAGGGCTGGGGATGAAAAACTGTTTTTT. This sequence joins TRBV4-3 and TRBJ1-4; TRBD1 is a possible D gene (6 bases). Germline V gives CDR1 LGHNA, CDR2 YSLEER. The CDR3 sequence is 16 residues long. V was cut by 0 bases and J by 6 bases, with 14 bases left in between.

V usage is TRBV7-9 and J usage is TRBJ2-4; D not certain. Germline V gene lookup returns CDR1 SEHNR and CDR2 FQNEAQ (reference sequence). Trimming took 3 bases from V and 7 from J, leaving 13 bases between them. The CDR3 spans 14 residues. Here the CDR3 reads CASSFDKELNIQYF. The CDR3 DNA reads TGTGCCAGCAGCTTCGATAAGGAACTTAACATTCAGTACTTC.

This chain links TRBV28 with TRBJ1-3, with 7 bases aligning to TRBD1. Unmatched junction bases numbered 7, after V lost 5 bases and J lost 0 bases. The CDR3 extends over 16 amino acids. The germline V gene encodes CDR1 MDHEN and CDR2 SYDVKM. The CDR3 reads CASSPPDRVSGNTIYF. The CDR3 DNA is TGTGCCAGCAGTCCACCTGACAGGGTCTCTGGAAACACCATATATTTT.

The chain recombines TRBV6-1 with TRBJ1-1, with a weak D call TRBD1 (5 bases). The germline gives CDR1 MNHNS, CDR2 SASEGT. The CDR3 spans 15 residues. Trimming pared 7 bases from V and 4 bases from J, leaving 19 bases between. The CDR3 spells CASTPGGEFGTEAFF. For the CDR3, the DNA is TGTGCCAGCACCCCGGGGGGGGAATTCGGCACTGAAGCTTTCTTT.

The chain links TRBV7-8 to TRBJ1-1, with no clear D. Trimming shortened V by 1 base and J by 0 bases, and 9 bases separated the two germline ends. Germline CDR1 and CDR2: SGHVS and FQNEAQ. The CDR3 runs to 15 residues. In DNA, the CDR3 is TGTGCCAGCAGCTTAGATCACCTCATGAACACTGAAGCTTTCTTT. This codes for CASSLDHLMNTEAFF. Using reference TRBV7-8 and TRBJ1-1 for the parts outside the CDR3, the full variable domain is GAGVSQSPRYKVAKRGQDVALRCDPISGHVSLFWYQQALGQGPEFLTYFQNEAQLDKSGLPSDRFFAERPEGSVSTLKIQRTQQEDSAVYLCASSLDHLMNTEAFFGQGTRLTVV.

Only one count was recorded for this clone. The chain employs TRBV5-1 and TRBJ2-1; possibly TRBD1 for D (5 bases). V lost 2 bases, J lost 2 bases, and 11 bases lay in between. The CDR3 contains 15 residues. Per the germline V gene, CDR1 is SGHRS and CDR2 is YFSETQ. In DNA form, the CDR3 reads TGCGCCAGCAGCTTCCAGGGATCGGCCTACAATGAGCAGTTCTTC. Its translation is CASSFQGSAYNEQFF. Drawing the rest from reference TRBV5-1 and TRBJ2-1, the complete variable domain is KAGVTQTPRYLIKTRGQQVTLSCSPISGHRSVSWYQQTPGQGLQFLFEYFSETQRNKGNFPGRFSGRQFSNSRSEMNVSTLELGDSALYLCASSFQGSAYNEQFFGPGTRLTVL.

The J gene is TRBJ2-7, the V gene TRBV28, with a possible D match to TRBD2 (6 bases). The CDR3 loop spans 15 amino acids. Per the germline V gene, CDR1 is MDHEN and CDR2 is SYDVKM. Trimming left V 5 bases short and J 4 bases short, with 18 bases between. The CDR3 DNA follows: TGTGCCAGCAGTGCTAGCGTGGAGAGTCGGTACGAGCAGTACTTC. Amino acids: CASSASVESRYEQYF. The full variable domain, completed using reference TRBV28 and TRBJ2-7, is DVKVTQSSRYLVKRTGEKVFLECVQDMDHENMFWYRQDPGLGLRLIYFSYDVKMKEKGDIPEGYSVSREKKERFSLILESASTNQTSMYLCASSASVESRYEQYFGPGTRLTVT.

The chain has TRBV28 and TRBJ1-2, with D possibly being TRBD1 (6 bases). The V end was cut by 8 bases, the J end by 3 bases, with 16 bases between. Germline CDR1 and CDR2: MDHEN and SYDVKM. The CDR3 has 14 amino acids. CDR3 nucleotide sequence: TGTGCCAGCGGAACAAAGGGGGTGTACTATGGCTACACCTTC. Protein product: CASGTKGVYYGYTF.

The CDR3 nucleotides are TGTGCCAGCACTTACGGGAGGGCCGTGAATGAGCAGTTCTTC. It specifies CASTYGRAVNEQFF. This chain connects TRBV19 to TRBJ2-1; 8 positions match TRBD2. This CDR3 has 14 amino acids. The V gene end was trimmed by 9 bases and the J gene end by 7 bases; junction bases not matched to a gene: 11. From germline, CDR1 is LNHDA and CDR2 SQIVND (reference sequence).

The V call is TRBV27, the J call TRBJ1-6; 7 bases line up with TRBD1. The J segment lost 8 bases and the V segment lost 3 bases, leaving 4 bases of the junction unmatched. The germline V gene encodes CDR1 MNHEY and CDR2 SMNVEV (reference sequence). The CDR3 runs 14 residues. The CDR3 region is CASSLAGGDSPLHF. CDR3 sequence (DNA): TGTGCCAGCAGTTTGGCAGGGGGTGATTCACCCCTCCACTTT.

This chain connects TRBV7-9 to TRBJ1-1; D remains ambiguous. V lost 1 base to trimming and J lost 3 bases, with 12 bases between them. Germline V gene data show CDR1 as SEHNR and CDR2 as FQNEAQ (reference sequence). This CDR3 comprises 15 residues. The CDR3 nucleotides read TGTGCCAGCAGCTTAGTAGAAGCCCGGGACACTGAAGCTTTCTTT. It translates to CASSLVEARDTEAFF.

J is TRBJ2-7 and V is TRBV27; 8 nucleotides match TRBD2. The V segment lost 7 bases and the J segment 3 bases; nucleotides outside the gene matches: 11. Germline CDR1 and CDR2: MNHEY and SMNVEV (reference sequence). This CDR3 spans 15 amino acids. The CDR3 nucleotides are TGTGCCAGCATGCGGCGGGGGGCGGCCAGCTACGAGCAGTACTTC. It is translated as CASMRRGAASYEQYF.

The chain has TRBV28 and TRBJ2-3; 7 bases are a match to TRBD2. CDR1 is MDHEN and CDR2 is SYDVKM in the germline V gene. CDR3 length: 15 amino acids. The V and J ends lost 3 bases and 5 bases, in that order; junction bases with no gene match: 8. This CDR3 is CASSFPVREGDTQYF. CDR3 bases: TGTGCCAGCAGTTTCCCAGTCAGGGAGGGAGATACGCAGTATTTT.